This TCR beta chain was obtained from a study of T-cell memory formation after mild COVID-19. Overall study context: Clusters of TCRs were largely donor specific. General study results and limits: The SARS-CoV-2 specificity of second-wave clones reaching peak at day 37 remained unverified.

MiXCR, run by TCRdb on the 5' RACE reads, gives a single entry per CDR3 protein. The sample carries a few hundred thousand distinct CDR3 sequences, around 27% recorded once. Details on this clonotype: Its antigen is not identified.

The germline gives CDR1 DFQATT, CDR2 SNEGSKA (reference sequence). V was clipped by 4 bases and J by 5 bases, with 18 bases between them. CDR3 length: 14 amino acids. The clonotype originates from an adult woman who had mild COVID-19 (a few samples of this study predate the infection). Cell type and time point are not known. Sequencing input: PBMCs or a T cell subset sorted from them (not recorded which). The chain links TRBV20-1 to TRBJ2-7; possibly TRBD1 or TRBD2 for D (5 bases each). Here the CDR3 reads CSAKGRPMAHEQYF. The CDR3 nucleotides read TGCAGTGCTAAGGGACGCCCTATGGCCCACGAGCAGTACTTC.